These 8 T cell receptor beta chains were all obtained from the same sample, sequenced in a study of T-cell memory formation after mild COVID-19. TCRdb re-called the 5' RACE reads with MiXCR, one entry per CDR3 protein. The sample holds about 38,000 distinct CDR3 sequences; over 10% are singletons and the top ten take just under 30%. Sequencing input: PBMCs or a T cell subset sorted from them (not recorded which). These receptors all stem from a man aged 18 to 35 who had mild COVID-19 (a few samples of this study predate the infection). Cell type and time point are not known.

The sample holds many counts of this clonotype. The chain carries TRBV5-1 and TRBJ2-2, with D hard to call. Trimming took off 1 base at V and 1 base at J, with 5 bases between the two ends. The CDR3 runs to 14 residues. Germline CDR1 reads SGHRS; CDR2 reads YFSETQ. The CDR3 loop reads CASSLIGNTGELFF. The CDR3 DNA is TGCGCCAGCAGCTTGATAGGGAACACCGGGGAGCTGTTTTTT.

The rearrangement links TRBV15 to TRBJ1-1, with a weak D call TRBD1 (6 bases). There are 15 residues in the CDR3. Trimming left V 5 bases short and J 5 bases short, with 18 bases between. CDR1 is LNHNV, CDR2 YYDKDF, per germline (reference sequence). The CDR3 spells CATSRTGGAGTEAFF. The DNA of the CDR3 is TGTGCCACCAGCCGAACCGGGGGCGCGGGAACTGAAGCTTTCTTT.

There are a few counts of this clonotype. The J gene is TRBJ1-4, the V gene TRBV6-5, with unresolved D. Germline V CDR1 and CDR2: MNHEY, SVGAGI. CDR3 size: 15 residues. V lost 5 bases and J 8 bases, leaving 18 bases between the germline ends. CDR3: CASSLGFQVGEKLFF. CDR3 DNA sequence: TGTGCCAGCAGTCTCGGGTTCCAAGTTGGGGAAAAACTGTTTTTT.

In this sample, this clonotype turned up many times. The rearrangement uses TRBV20-1 and TRBJ2-7; the D gene is possibly TRBD1 (5 bases). Germline values: CDR1 DFQATT, CDR2 SNEGSKA (reference sequence). V was cut by 3 bases and J by 4 bases, with 10 bases left in between. The CDR3 is 12 amino acids. The CDR3 spells CSASRATYEQYF. DNA for the CDR3: TGCAGTGCTAGCAGGGCAACTTACGAGCAGTACTTC.

This clonotype was observed many times. J is TRBJ2-3 and V is TRBV7-2; no clear D. The V gene lost 4 bases and the J gene lost 1 base, with 9 bases spanning the gap. CDR1 SGHTA and CDR2 FQGNSA come from the germline V gene. This CDR3 spans 14 amino acids. The CDR3 DNA reads as TGTGCCAGCAGCTCGTACCAACGCACAGATACGCAGTATTTT. Amino acid sequence: CASSSYQRTDTQYF. Filled out from reference TRBV7-2 and TRBJ2-3, the complete variable domain reads GAGVSQSPSNKVTEKGKDVELRCDPISGHTALYWYRQSLGQGLEFLIYFQGNSAPDKSGLPSDRFSAERTGGSVSTLTIQRTQQEDSAVYLCASSSYQRTDTQYFGPGTRLTVL.

This clonotype was counted at least ten times. The chain's CDR3 is CASNPRLAGGDEQFF. CDR3 in DNA: TGTGCCAGCAACCCACGACTAGCGGGGGGCGATGAGCAGTTCTTC. The chain has TRBV2 and TRBJ2-1, with 13 bases fitting TRBD2. The germline V gene has CDR1 SNHLY and CDR2 FYNNEI. The CDR3 runs to 15 residues. The V segment lost 7 bases and the J segment 8 bases; nucleotides outside the gene matches: 8.

In this sample, this clonotype turned up many times. The chain employs TRBV19 and TRBJ2-5, with 8 bases identical to TRBD1. Trimming at V came to 5 bases and at J to 2 bases, leaving 4 bases not matched to a gene. The length of the CDR3 is 14 residues. CDR1 LNHDA and CDR2 SQIVND come from the germline V gene (reference sequence). This CDR3 reads CASSPGQGQETQYF. The CDR3 coding sequence is TGTGCCAGTAGTCCAGGACAGGGTCAAGAGACCCAGTACTTC.

The rearrangement links TRBV30 to TRBJ2-3, with 10 bases aligning to TRBD2. Germline lookup yields CDR1 GTSNPN and CDR2 SVGIG (reference sequence). Germline trimming cut 2 bases from V and 3 bases from J; bases unmatched to any gene: 8. CDR3 length: 16 residues. CDR3 nucleotide sequence: TGTGCCTGGAGTCGAGGAGCGGGGGGGTTAACAGATACGCAGTATTTT. It translates to CAWSRGAGGLTDTQYF. The entire variable domain, with the rest obtained from reference TRBV30 and TRBJ2-3, is as follows: SQTIHQWPATLVQPVGSPLSLECTVEGTSNPNLYWYRQAAGRGLQLLFYSVGIGQISSEVPQNLSASRPQDRQFILSSKKLLLSDSGFYLCAWSRGAGGLTDTQYFGPGTRLTVL.